These 18 T cell receptor beta chains were all obtained from the same sample, sequenced in a study of blood T cell repertoires in COVID-19. Using immunoSEQ multiplex PCR, the repertoire was profiled, and TCRdb retains in-frame clones only, with some absent. The sample has under 200,000 clones, around 87% seen once; the top ten hold 2.5%. Sequencing used peripheral blood. All receptors derive from a middle-aged man with active or convalescent COVID-19.

This sequence joins TRBV3-1 (or the pseudogene TRBV3-2) and TRBJ2-7, with D uncertain. The CDR3 contains 12 residues. Germline V gene lookup returns CDR1 LGHDT and CDR2 YNNKEL (reference sequence). The V end lost 2 bases, the J end lost 1 base, and 3 bases lay between the germline ends. The CDR3 bases are TGTGCCAGCAGCCAATTATCCTACGAGCAGTACTTC. Translating it yields CASSQLSYEQYF.

The rearrangement links TRBV14 to TRBJ2-1; 13 bases align to TRBD2. CDR3 length: 17 amino acids. V was clipped by 1 base and J by 5 bases; unmatched bases: 5. CDR1 SGHDN and CDR2 FVKESK come from the germline V gene. The DNA for the CDR3 is TGTGCCAGCAGCCAAGGACTAGCGGGGGGATCCCACAATGAGCAGTTCTTC. Its translation: CASSQGLAGGSHNEQFF. The complete variable domain, with remaining parts taken from reference TRBV14 and TRBJ2-1, reads EAGVTQFPSHSVIEKGQTVTLRCDPISGHDNLYWYRRVMGKEIKFLLHFVKESKQDESGMPNNRFLAERTGGTYSTLKVQPAELEDSGVYFCASSQGLAGGSHNEQFFGPGTRLTVL.

In its sample, this clone was seen a few times. CDR3 region: CASSSRSEAFF. The CDR3 nucleotides are TGTGCCAGCAGTTCCCGCAGTGAAGCTTTCTTT. The J gene is TRBJ1-1, the V gene TRBV12-3 or TRBV12-4; no firm D call. The V gene lost 4 bases and the J gene lost 7 bases, with 7 bases spanning the gap. The CDR3 extends over 11 amino acids.

This chain connects TRBV4-1 to TRBJ2-7, with D perhaps matching TRBD1 (5 bases). The CDR3 has 13 residues. V lost 4 bases, J lost 2 bases, and 9 bases lay in between. CDR1 is MGHRA, CDR2 YSYEKL, per germline. The CDR3 bases are TGCGCCAGCAGCCGCAGGGAAACCTACGAGCAGTACTTC. Amino acids: CASSRRETYEQYF.

This clone showed up just once. This chain joins TRBV5-4 and TRBJ2-3; 9 bases fit TRBD1. V was pared by 4 bases and J by 4 bases, with 7 bases of the junction left unmatched. Germline V CDR1 and CDR2: SGHNT, YYREEE (reference sequence). This CDR3 comprises 15 residues. The CDR3 coding sequence is TGTGCCAGCAGCGGAGGGGGACAGGGCCCAGATACGCAGTATTTT. Its translation is CASSGGGQGPDTQYF.

This clone has just one count. This chain connects TRBV28 to TRBJ2-1; a possible D gene is TRBD1 (5 bases). V lost 2 bases and J 5 bases, leaving 7 bases between the germline ends. The CDR3 is 13 residues long. CDR1 and CDR2 (germline): MDHEN, SYDVKM. The CDR3 DNA reads as TGTGCCAGCAGTTTAGGGGCCAACAATGAGCAGTTCTTC. Translating gives CASSLGANNEQFF.

The chain carries TRBV7-9 and TRBJ1-2; no reliable D call. The CDR3 is 13 residues long. Trimming stripped 2 bases from V and 4 bases from J, with 8 bases between. Looked up from germline, CDR1 is SEHNR and CDR2 is FQNEAQ (reference sequence). CDR3 sequence reads: CASSLFNSYGYTF. The CDR3 DNA reads TGTGCCAGCAGCTTATTTAACAGCTATGGCTACACCTTC.

The chain is built from TRBV2 and TRBJ1-2; D is perhaps TRBD1 (5 bases). This CDR3 comprises 13 residues. Germline CDR1 SNHLY, CDR2 FYNNEI. Trimming took 6 bases from V and 4 from J, leaving 12 bases between them. The CDR3 is CASSLDSTYGYTF. The CDR3 region has the DNA TGTGCCAGCAGCCTTGACAGTACCTATGGCTACACCTTC.

CDR3 bases: TGTGCCAGCAGTGAATTCGGGACAGGGGGCCATCAGGGCTACACCTTC. Residues: CASSEFGTGGHQGYTF. V usage is TRBV25-1 and J usage is TRBJ1-2; 12 nucleotides align to TRBD1. The CDR3 sequence is 16 residues long. The ends lost 1 base at V and 8 bases at J; junction bases unmatched: 8. The V gene's germline CDR1 is MGHDK and CDR2 SYGVNS.

The CDR3 DNA reads as TGTGCCAGCAGCTTAACAGCGGGGGCGGGGACCCAGTACTTC. Protein: CASSLTAGAGTQYF. The V gene is TRBV7-3, the J gene TRBJ2-5; 8 bases are a match to TRBD2. Germline CDR1 is SGHTA and CDR2 is FQGTGA. The CDR3 contains 14 residues. The ends lost 0 bases at V and 7 bases at J; junction bases unmatched: 4.

This chain uses TRBV4-3 with TRBJ1-2; the D is unclear. Germline assignment: CDR1 LGHNA and CDR2 YSLEER. V lost 0 bases to trimming and J lost 3 bases, with 8 bases between them. The CDR3 runs to 14 residues. DNA of the CDR3: TGCGCCAGCAGCCAAGATAGATGGTACTATGGCTACACCTTC. Translation gives CASSQDRWYYGYTF.

J is TRBJ1-1 and V is TRBV7-2; a weak D match, TRBD1 (5 bases). The CDR3 contains 13 residues. The germline V and J ends were trimmed by 2 bases and 5 bases, with 9 bases remaining between them. Germline V CDR1 and CDR2: SGHTA, FQGNSA. For the CDR3, the DNA is TGTGCCAGCAGCTTATGGGGGGAAACTGAAGCTTTCTTT. It encodes CASSLWGETEAFF.

This clone was observed a single time. The genes are TRBV9 and TRBJ1-3; 9 bases agree with TRBD1. J lost 2 bases, V lost 3 bases, and 3 bases had no gene match. In germline, CDR1 is SGDLS, CDR2 YYNGEE. The length of the CDR3 is 15 residues. The CDR3 here is CASSAQGAPGNTIYF. The CDR3, as DNA: TGTGCCAGCAGCGCACAGGGGGCGCCTGGAAACACCATATATTTT. The whole variable domain, filled in from reference TRBV9 and TRBJ1-3, reads DSGVTQTPKHLITATGQRVTLRCSPRSGDLSVYWYQQSLDQGLQFLIQYYNGEERAKGNILERFSAQQFPDLHSELNLSSLELGDSALYFCASSAQGAPGNTIYFGEGSWLTVV.

V and J are TRBV27 and TRBJ1-5, with 7 bases fitting TRBD1. This CDR3 contains 15 residues. Looked up from germline, CDR1 is MNHEY and CDR2 is SMNVEV (reference sequence). Unmatched junction bases numbered 8, after V lost 6 bases and J lost 3 bases. In DNA, the CDR3 is TGTGCCAGCAGGTTCCAGGGGGGCTTCAATCAGCCCCAGCATTTT. It is translated as CASRFQGGFNQPQHF.

This clone appeared once. This sequence joins TRBV6-5 and TRBJ1-4, with D maybe TRBD1 (6 bases). Germline-derived CDR1 and CDR2 are MNHEY and SVGAGI. This CDR3 is 15 amino acids long. Trimming took off 6 bases at V and 5 bases at J, with 16 bases between the two ends. CDR3 sequence reads: CASRTGQLENEKLFF. The CDR3 nucleotides read TGTGCCAGCAGGACCGGACAGCTAGAAAATGAAAAACTGTTTTTT.

The rearrangement uses TRBV2 and TRBJ1-3; maybe TRBD1 (5 bases). Deletions cut 8 bases from V and 5 bases from J, with 10 bases between. The CDR3 sequence is 12 residues long. Looked up from germline, CDR1 is SNHLY and CDR2 is FYNNEI. The CDR3 region is CASGRVRNTIYF. The DNA of the CDR3 is TGTGCCAGCGGCAGGGTGAGAAACACCATATATTTT. Filled out from reference TRBV2 and TRBJ1-3, the complete variable domain reads EPEVTQTPSHQVTQMGQEVILRCVPISNHLYFYWYRQILGQKVEFLVSFYNNEISEKSEIFDDQFSVERPDGSNFTLKIRSTKLEDSAMYFCASGRVRNTIYFGEGSWLTVV.

This chain's CDR3 is CASSFGGANEQFF. CDR3 coding DNA: TGTGCCAGCAGTTTTGGGGGGGCTAATGAGCAGTTCTTC. The chain employs TRBV28 and TRBJ2-1, with D possibly matching TRBD2 (7 bases). The CDR3 contains 13 residues. V lost 3 bases and J lost 7, with 10 bases in between. From germline, CDR1 is MDHEN and CDR2 SYDVKM.

Details on this clone: Additional DNA sequences in this sample encode the identical CDR3. The chain has TRBV27 and TRBJ1-2, with 9 nucleotides matching TRBD1. Trimming took 5 bases from V and 4 from J; bases not matched to a gene: 5. This CDR3 contains 14 residues. Germline CDR1 and CDR2: MNHEY and SMNVEV (reference sequence). The chain's CDR3 is CASSLSGQGYGYTF. In nucleotides, the CDR3 is TGTGCCAGCAGTCTCTCGGGACAGGGCTATGGCTACACCTTC.